The entry that follows covers one TCR beta chain sequence. With random hexamers, roughly 0.5 to 1 ug RNA was reverse transcribed. The TCR beta CDR3 was amplified by immunoSEQ multiplex PCR across 54 Vbeta, 13 Jbeta. TCRdb re-analysed the immunoSEQ multiplex PCR reads in MiXCR, keeping a single row per CDR3 protein. Altogether about 100,000 distinct CDR3 sequences are present, about 95% being singletons, with the ten largest covering around 0.3%. This sample stems from a study of CD8 T cells in Susac syndrome. The sample comprised CD8+ T cells from PBMCs. The TCR was taken from a human donor with Susac syndrome.

CDR3 in amino acids: CASSSDPLYEQYF. The DNA of the CDR3 is TGCGCCAGCAGCTCGGACCCTCTCTACGAGCAGTACTTC. The V gene is TRBV5-1, the J gene TRBJ2-7; the D is unclear. The CDR3 covers 13 residues. CDR1 and CDR2 (germline): SGHRS, YFSETQ. V was trimmed by 3 bases and J by 3 bases, leaving 10 bases between them.